The text below deals with one T cell receptor (beta chain). Its cognate antigen is unknown. TCRdb's copy holds only in-frame clones and misses some; the assay was immunoSEQ multiplex PCR. The sample gives more than 50,000 clones, roughly 90% of which show up once; around 2% is in the top ten. This sample was included in a study of OX40 agonist ivuxolimab in advanced cancers. Study details: Under the entry rules, prior anti-PD-1, anti-PD-L1 or anti-CTLA-4 therapy was allowed, and approximately 40% had some. Whole-study findings and limits: No antigen was identified for the clonally expanded peripheral T cells. In a subset of nonresponders, normalized T-cell clonal expansion was also low. Circulating CD4+ and CD8+ T cells showed clonal expansion by week 6 at 0.1 to 3.0 mg/kg.

The V end was cut by 8 bases, the J end by 7 bases, with 5 bases between. Per germline, CDR1 MNHEY and CDR2 SVGAGI. The CDR3 runs 10 residues. The material sequenced was CD4+ or CD8+ T cells sorted from blood, taken in a trial of the OX40 agonist ivuxolimab. The rearrangement uses TRBV6-5 and TRBJ1-4, with D unresolved. The receptor was derived from an adult with an advanced solid tumor such as melanoma, head and neck, liver or kidney cancer. CDR3 sequence reads: CASSSEKLFF. The CDR3, as DNA: TGTGCCAGCTCATCTGAAAAACTGTTTTTT.